These 31 T cell receptor beta chains share one sample of origin, sequenced in a study of identical twins (dated by TCRdb to between 2015 and 2016). The library was made by 5' RACE. This sample was sequenced with an Illumina HiSeq 2000. Clones were called with MiXCR by TCRdb after fastp trimmed the public reads at Q25, and only in-frame beta chains were retained. Merged by CDR3 protein, the rows form single entries marked with the most common genes and DNA. Present in this sample are roughly 290,000 distinct CDR3 sequences, 8% to 9% of which were seen just once. The ten top clones hold 2.1% of the sample. This sample also appeared in a second study, on yellow fever vaccine responses in identical twins.

Input material: memory (CD45RO+) T cells sorted from blood. Interpreted using the paper, the cell subset or site label stands for: CD45RO+ enriched T cells. Every receptor here comes from a young woman in good health.

This clonotype appeared many times. V and J are TRBV20-1 and TRBJ2-7; possibly TRBD2 for D (6 bases). Germline assignment: CDR1 DFQATT and CDR2 SNEGSKA (reference sequence). The CDR3 is 13 residues long. The CDR3 reads CSMVAASSYEQYV. The CDR3, as DNA: TGCAGCATGGTAGCGGCAAGCTCCTACGAGCAGTACGTC.

Only a few counts were recorded for this clonotype. The V gene is TRBV27, the J gene TRBJ2-7, with D perhaps TRBD2 (5 bases). The CDR3 spans 23 residues. V lost 1 base, J lost 1 base, and 35 bases lay in between. In germline, CDR1 is MNHEY, CDR2 SMNVEV (reference sequence). CDR3 sequence (DNA): TGTGCCAGCAGTTTATTTCGGAGGATTCAGGACCGTGAGTTAACTAAGCGATCCTACGAGCAGTACTTC. Its protein product is CASSLFRRIQDRELTKRSYEQYF.

This clonotype has at least ten counts. This sequence joins TRBV3-1 and TRBJ2-5; 8 bases align to TRBD2. This CDR3 spans 14 amino acids. Germline V gene lookup returns CDR1 LGHDT and CDR2 YNNKEL (reference sequence). With 4 bases clipped from V and 5 bases from J, the junction kept 6 bases outside the gene matches. In DNA, the CDR3 is TGTGCCAGCAGCCCCCCGGGGGGGCTGGAGACCCAGTACTTC. Translated: CASSPPGGLETQYF.

The table lists this clonotype with many counts. The chain is built from TRBV28 and TRBJ1-5; D unresolved. The germline V gene encodes CDR1 MDHEN and CDR2 SYDVKM. Between the trimmed V and J ends, which lost 3 bases and 2 bases, there was a span of 14 bases. The CDR3 is 16 amino acids. The CDR3: CASSFWRSSRNQPQHF. DNA for the CDR3: TGTGCCAGCAGTTTTTGGCGGAGTTCCCGCAATCAGCCCCAGCATTTT.

This clonotype was seen many times. The genes are TRBV13 and TRBJ2-3; TRBD1 matches 7 bases. J was trimmed by 3 bases and V by 4 bases; bases with no gene match: 7. The germline CDR1 and CDR2 sequences are PRHDT and FYEKMQ (reference sequence). The CDR3 consists of 15 residues. This chain's CDR3 is CASSSATGWTDTQYF. The CDR3 DNA reads as TGTGCCAGCAGCTCGGCGACAGGGTGGACAGATACGCAGTATTTT.

This clonotype showed up just a few times. The rearrangement links TRBV7-2 to TRBJ2-1; D is perhaps TRBD1 (5 bases). Germline CDR1 SGHTA, CDR2 FQGNSA. CDR3 length equals 14 residues. Deletions cut 5 bases from V and 7 bases from J, with 15 bases between. For the CDR3, the DNA is TGTGCCAGCAGCCGTTCGGCAGGGTCGAATGAGCAGTTCTTC. It codes for CASSRSAGSNEQFF.

This clonotype has only a few counts. The chain carries TRBV10-1 and TRBJ2-3; a weak D match, TRBD2 (6 bases). CDR1 and CDR2 from the germline V gene are WNHNN and SYGVQD (reference sequence). The CDR3 totals 14 residues. V was trimmed by 6 bases and J by 3 bases, leaving 13 bases between them. CDR3 protein: CASSTRRGTDTQYF. The CDR3 DNA is TGCGCCAGCAGCACGCGGAGGGGTACAGATACGCAGTATTTT.

This clonotype showed up many times. J is TRBJ2-7 and V is TRBV5-6; D is possibly TRBD2 (5 bases). V was trimmed by 2 bases and J by 2 bases, leaving 11 bases between them. The CDR3 is 14 residues long. Germline CDR1 and CDR2: SGHDT and YYEEEE. The CDR3 sequence is CASSLTRVTYEQYF. The CDR3 DNA reads TGTGCCAGCAGCTTAACTAGGGTTACCTACGAGCAGTACTTC.

This clonotype was found many times. The chain has TRBV10-1 and TRBJ1-6; no clear D. This CDR3 has 13 residues. Deletions cut 3 bases from V and 3 bases from J, with 3 bases between. The V gene's germline CDR1 is WNHNN and CDR2 SYGVQD (reference sequence). CDR3 bases: TGCGCCAGCAGTGAAGACTATAATTCACCCCTCCACTTT. It yields the protein CASSEDYNSPLHF.

This clonotype showed up many times. The chain employs TRBV4-1 and TRBJ2-7; 12 nucleotides line up with TRBD2. CDR3 size: 16 residues. Germline V gene lookup returns CDR1 MGHRA and CDR2 YSYEKL. V was pared by 0 bases and J by 5 bases, with 5 bases of the junction left unmatched. The CDR3 region has the DNA TGCGCCAGCAGCCAAGATGCTAGCGGGAGGGTCGACGAGCAGTACTTC. Protein: CASSQDASGRVDEQYF.

This clonotype was found a few times. This chain joins TRBV12-3 or TRBV12-4 and TRBJ2-4, with D possibly matching TRBD2 (5 bases). The CDR3 consists of 17 residues. V lost 8 bases and J 4 bases, leaving 24 bases between the germline ends. The CDR3 region is CASGLIVGIGGKNIQYF. CDR3 bases: TGTGCCAGCGGATTAATTGTGGGGATCGGAGGAAAAAACATTCAGTACTTC.

Only a few counts were recorded for this clonotype. The rearrangement links TRBV20-1 to TRBJ2-3, with D possibly TRBD1 on 5 matching bases. Germline lookup yields CDR1 DFQATT and CDR2 SNEGSKA (reference sequence). Trimming took 6 bases from V and 4 from J, leaving 20 bases between them. The CDR3 covers 15 residues. The CDR3 reads CSAPSLRAASDTQYF. For the CDR3, the DNA is TGCAGTGCCCCCTCGCTCAGGGCGGCCTCAGATACGCAGTATTTT.

This clonotype was recorded once. This chain joins TRBV7-8 and TRBJ2-2, with TRBD2 matching 8 bases. The CDR3 sequence is 15 residues long. J was trimmed by 5 bases and V by 4 bases; bases with no gene match: 6. CDR1 and CDR2 (germline): SGHVS, FQNEAQ. The CDR3 spells CASSSVGGETGELFF. The CDR3 DNA follows: TGTGCCAGCAGCTCGGTCGGGGGGGAGACCGGGGAGCTGTTTTTT. The variable domain in full, with the rest retrieved from reference TRBV7-8 and TRBJ2-2, is GAGVSQSPRYKVAKRGQDVALRCDPISGHVSLFWYQQALGQGPEFLTYFQNEAQLDKSGLPSDRFFAERPEGSVSTLKIQRTQQEDSAVYLCASSSVGGETGELFFGEGSRLTVL.

This clonotype was observed a few times. The rearrangement uses TRBV20-1 and TRBJ1-3; D is unresolved. This CDR3 has 16 residues. Germline lookup yields CDR1 DFQATT and CDR2 SNEGSKA (reference sequence). Trimming left V 0 bases short and J 0 bases short, with 12 bases between. The chain's CDR3 is CSARDRRLPSGNTIYF. CDR3 DNA: TGCAGTGCTAGAGATCGGCGTCTACCCTCTGGAAACACCATATATTTT.

This clonotype was observed a few times. The V gene is TRBV9, the J gene TRBJ2-5, with 10 bases fitting TRBD1. V was clipped by 7 bases and J by 3 bases; unmatched bases: 6. The CDR3 spans 14 residues. Germline V gives CDR1 SGDLS, CDR2 YYNGEE. The CDR3 is CASAGTGEKETQYF. The CDR3 DNA sequence: TGTGCCAGCGCCGGGACAGGGGAGAAAGAGACCCAGTACTTC.

At least ten counts were recorded for this clonotype. The rearrangement uses TRBV20-1 and TRBJ2-5; D call uncertain. Trimming left V 0 bases short and J 2 bases short, with 16 bases between. Germline V lookup: CDR1 DFQATT, CDR2 SNEGSKA (reference sequence). This CDR3 is 16 amino acids long. The chain's CDR3 is CSARDELSPEQETQYF. DNA of the CDR3: TGCAGTGCTAGAGATGAACTATCCCCCGAACAAGAGACCCAGTACTTC.

In this sample, this clonotype turned up many times. V and J are TRBV9 and TRBJ2-3, with 8 positions matching TRBD2. This CDR3 has 16 amino acids. CDR1 SGDLS and CDR2 YYNGEE come from the germline V gene. The V gene end was trimmed by 0 bases and the J gene end by 2 bases; junction bases not matched to a gene: 5. CDR3 bases: TGTGCCAGCAGCGTAGTCACGGGGGGGCCCACAGATACGCAGTATTTT. It specifies CASSVVTGGPTDTQYF.

This clonotype has just a few counts. V usage is TRBV4-2 and J usage is TRBJ2-5; a weak D match, TRBD1 (5 bases). This CDR3 region has 16 residues. The V and J ends lost 1 base and 3 bases respectively, with 15 bases between them. In germline, CDR1 is LGHNA, CDR2 YNFKEQ. The DNA of the CDR3 is TGTGCCAGCAGCCAAGTAGGACACGGTGGGGAAGAGACCCAGTACTTC. As protein: CASSQVGHGGEETQYF.

This clonotype was counted between two and nine times. The chain uses TRBV20-1 and TRBJ2-5; 11 bases match TRBD2. The CDR3 has 15 residues. V was clipped by 3 bases and J by 5 bases; unmatched bases: 8. Per germline, CDR1 DFQATT and CDR2 SNEGSKA (reference sequence). The CDR3 DNA reads as TGCAGTGCTAGGACACTAGCGGGAGCGTTTGAGACCCAGTACTTC. It encodes CSARTLAGAFETQYF.

This clonotype was seen a few times. V usage is TRBV3-1 and J usage is TRBJ1-1; tentative D call: TRBD1 (6 bases). Germline V lookup: CDR1 LGHDT, CDR2 YNNKEL (reference sequence). Trimming pared 2 bases from V and 6 bases from J, leaving 10 bases between. The CDR3 is 13 amino acids. In DNA form, the CDR3 reads TGTGCCAGCAGCCAAATGACAGGCTCTGAAGCTTTCTTT. It yields the protein CASSQMTGSEAFF.

This clonotype has ten or more counts. A junction boundary mismatches the germline segment, possibly from a read error. The V call is TRBV24-1, the J call TRBJ2-3; D not certain. CDR3 length equals 11 residues. Germline V gives CDR1 KGHDR, CDR2 SFDVKD. The DNA for the CDR3 is TGTGCCACCAGTGTTTTGGATACGCAGTATTTT. The encoded protein is CATSVLDTQYF.

In its sample, this clonotype was seen many times. The chain is built from TRBV4-1 and TRBJ2-5; 8 bases are shared with TRBD2. The length of the CDR3 is 13 residues. V gave up 4 bases and J gave up 5 bases; unmatched junction bases: 3. Germline V gene data show CDR1 as MGHRA and CDR2 as YSYEKL. The CDR3 DNA is TGCGCCAGCAGCCGACTAGCGTCGGAGACCCAGTACTTC. This translates into CASSRLASETQYF.

This clonotype has a count of ten or more. This chain joins TRBV18 and TRBJ2-4, with a tentative D call TRBD2 (6 bases). This CDR3 is built from 15 residues. Germline V gene data show CDR1 as KGHSH and CDR2 as LQKENI. V was clipped by 1 base and J by 0 bases, with 7 bases between them. CDR3 amino acids: CASSPLAVAKNIQYF. CDR3 in DNA: TGTGCCAGCTCACCACTAGCGGTAGCCAAAAACATTCAGTACTTC.

This clonotype has a handful of counts. CDR3 amino acids: CASSEHGVYEQYF. DNA for the CDR3: TGTGCCAGCAGTGAACATGGGGTCTACGAGCAGTACTTC. V usage is TRBV2 and J usage is TRBJ2-7; D gene unclear. Germline values: CDR1 SNHLY, CDR2 FYNNEI. The CDR3 runs 13 residues. Trimming took 2 bases from V and 3 from J, leaving 8 bases between them.

This chain links TRBV27 with TRBJ1-5; no clear D gene. This CDR3 is 15 amino acids long. CDR1 is MNHEY and CDR2 is SMNVEV in the germline V gene (reference sequence). V was trimmed by 3 bases and J by 7 bases, leaving 16 bases between them. In nucleotides, the CDR3 is TGTGCCAGCAGTTTGCAGGCCCCCCAAACCCAGCCCCAGCATTTT. It is translated as CASSLQAPQTQPQHF.

V and J are TRBV20-1 and TRBJ2-7; D unresolved. The V gene's germline CDR1 is DFQATT and CDR2 SNEGSKA (reference sequence). The CDR3 contains 11 residues. Trimming left V 6 bases short and J 4 bases short, with 10 bases between. This chain's CDR3 is CSALPAYEQYV. CDR3 DNA sequence: TGCAGTGCACTACCCGCGTACGAGCAGTACGTC.

This clonotype was seen ten or more times. The gene calls are TRBV6-4 and TRBJ2-1; 7 nucleotides match TRBD2. CDR1 and CDR2 (germline): MRHNA, SNTAGT. The CDR3 sequence is 16 residues long. The V and J ends lost 2 bases and 1 base, in that order; junction bases with no gene match: 5. In DNA, the CDR3 is TGTGCCAGCAGTGACCTGGCTAGCGGTTCCTACAATGAGCAGTTCTTC. Protein product: CASSDLASGSYNEQFF.

This clonotype was detected ten times or more. The gene calls are TRBV10-3 and TRBJ1-3; D uncertain. The V end was cut by 6 bases, the J end by 0 bases, with 12 bases between. The CDR3 extends over 15 amino acids. The germline V gene encodes CDR1 ENHRY and CDR2 SYGVKD. This chain's CDR3 is CAISRTLTSGNTIYF. For the CDR3, the DNA is TGTGCCATCAGCCGGACCCTTACCTCTGGAAACACCATATATTTT.

The sample holds many counts of this clonotype. The gene calls are TRBV6-1 and TRBJ1-4; no definite D call. The CDR3 spans 14 residues. The germline CDR1 and CDR2 sequences are MNHNS and SASEGT. Between the trimmed V and J ends, which lost 5 bases and 4 bases, there was a span of 11 bases. CDR3 residues: CASSRVFHNEKLFF. The CDR3, as DNA: TGTGCCAGCAGTAGAGTCTTTCATAATGAAAAACTGTTTTTT.

At least ten counts were recorded for this clonotype. This chain joins TRBV24-1 and TRBJ2-3; D may be TRBD1 or TRBD2 (5 bases each). The CDR3 totals 15 residues. V was pared by 3 bases and J by 7 bases, with 16 bases between. Germline CDR1 reads KGHDR; CDR2 reads SFDVKD. CDR3 protein: CATSDPGTPVYTQYF. The CDR3 nucleotides read TGTGCCACCAGTGATCCCGGGACCCCGGTATATACGCAGTATTTT.

This clonotype was counted many times. The chain recombines TRBV4-2 with TRBJ1-4; 11 bases fit TRBD1. The germline gives CDR1 LGHNA, CDR2 YNFKEQ. The CDR3 runs to 17 residues. The J segment lost 3 bases and the V segment lost 0 bases, leaving 3 bases of the junction unmatched. The CDR3 DNA follows: TGTGCCAGCAGCCAAGACGGGACAGGGGGTCCTAATGAAAAACTGTTTTTT. It yields the protein CASSQDGTGGPNEKLFF.